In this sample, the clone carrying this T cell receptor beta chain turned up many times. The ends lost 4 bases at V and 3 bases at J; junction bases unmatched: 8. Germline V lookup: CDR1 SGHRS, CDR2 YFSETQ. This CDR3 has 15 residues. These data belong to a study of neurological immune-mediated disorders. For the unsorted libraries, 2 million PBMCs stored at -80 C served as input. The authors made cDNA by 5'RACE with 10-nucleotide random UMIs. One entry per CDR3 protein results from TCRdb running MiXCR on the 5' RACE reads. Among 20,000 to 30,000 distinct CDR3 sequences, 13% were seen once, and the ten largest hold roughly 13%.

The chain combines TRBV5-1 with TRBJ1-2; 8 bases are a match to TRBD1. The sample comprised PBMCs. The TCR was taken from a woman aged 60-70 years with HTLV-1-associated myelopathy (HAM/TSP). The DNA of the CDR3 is TGCGCCAGCAGCCCGCCCGGACAGGGATACTATGGCTACACCTTC. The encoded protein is CASSPPGQGYYGYTF.